A single sample gave rise to the 20 T cell receptor beta chains below, sequenced in a study of blood T cell repertoires in COVID-19. The repertoire was sequenced with immunoSEQ multiplex PCR; TCRdb's copy has only in-frame clones and lacks some. The sample gives 110,000 or so clones, around 90% of which show up once; 1% to 1.4% is in the top ten. Sequenced sample: peripheral blood. These receptors were obtained from a human donor in a cohort sampled during active COVID-19.

The rearrangement joins TRBV7-8 to TRBJ2-5; D possibly corresponds to TRBD1 (7 bases). CDR1 is SGHVS, CDR2 FQNEAQ, per germline. The CDR3 spans 16 residues. Deletions cut 1 base from V and 4 bases from J, with 16 bases between. The CDR3 is CASSLGQGGNRETQYF. In nucleotides, the CDR3 is TGTGCCAGCAGCTTAGGACAGGGAGGAAACCGAGAGACCCAGTACTTC. The full variable domain, in which reference TRBV7-8 and TRBJ2-5 provide the parts outside the CDR3, is GAGVSQSPRYKVAKRGQDVALRCDPISGHVSLFWYQQALGQGPEFLTYFQNEAQLDKSGLPSDRFFAERPEGSVSTLKIQRTQQEDSAVYLCASSLGQGGNRETQYFGPGTRLLVL.

V and J are TRBV24-1 and TRBJ1-1; no firm D call. Per the germline V gene, CDR1 is KGHDR and CDR2 is SFDVKD. Between the trimmed V and J ends, which lost 5 bases and 1 base, there was a span of 7 bases. The CDR3 is 13 amino acids. The CDR3 here is CATSAGPNTEAFF. The CDR3 DNA follows: TGTGCCACCAGTGCAGGCCCGAACACTGAAGCTTTCTTT.

With regard to this clone: Mismatch with germline at one junction end may stem from a read error. This sequence joins TRBV7-7 and TRBJ2-5; tentative D call: TRBD2 (5 bases). The germline CDR1 and CDR2 sequences are SSHAT and FNYEAQ (reference sequence). The CDR3 is 15 residues long. The CDR3 sequence: CASSLGRTLKETQYF. The CDR3 region has the DNA TGTGCTAGCAGCTTAGGTCGGACTCTCAAAGAGACCCAGTACTTC.

The V call is TRBV5-1, the J call TRBJ2-5; 9 bases line up with TRBD2. Germline trimming cut 2 bases from V and 5 bases from J; bases unmatched to any gene: 7. From germline, CDR1 is SGHRS and CDR2 YFSETQ. CDR3 size: 15 residues. CDR3 coding DNA: TGCGCCAGCAGCTTATTCCTAGCGGGGTTGGAGACCCAGTACTTC. It encodes CASSLFLAGLETQYF. The full variable domain, rest sourced from reference TRBV5-1 and TRBJ2-5, is KAGVTQTPRYLIKTRGQQVTLSCSPISGHRSVSWYQQTPGQGLQFLFEYFSETQRNKGNFPGRFSGRQFSNSRSEMNVSTLELGDSALYLCASSLFLAGLETQYFGPGTRLLVL.

This chain connects TRBV5-1 to TRBJ2-7, with 7 bases fitting TRBD2. The ends lost 1 base at V and 4 bases at J; junction bases unmatched: 11. CDR3 size: 16 residues. CDR1 is SGHRS, CDR2 YFSETQ, per germline. CDR3 residues: CASSLIGGTGRYEQYF. In nucleotides, the CDR3 is TGCGCCAGCAGCTTGATTGGAGGGACCGGGAGGTACGAGCAGTACTTC.

The chain joins TRBV25-1 to TRBJ2-1, with TRBD1 as a possible D gene (5 bases). Germline V gene sequence: CDR1 MGHDK, CDR2 SYGVNS. Trimming shortened V by 3 bases and J by 10 bases, and 10 bases separated the two germline ends. The CDR3 spans 12 residues. The CDR3 here is CASSETATEQFF. CDR3 bases: TGTGCCAGCAGTGAGACAGCTACAGAGCAGTTCTTC.

The rearrangement uses TRBV5-4 and TRBJ2-1; D is possibly TRBD2 (5 bases). Germline V gene data show CDR1 as SGHNT and CDR2 as YYREEE (reference sequence). V was shortened by 1 base and J by 0 bases, with 11 bases between the two germline ends. CDR3 size: 16 residues. The CDR3 nucleotides are TGTGCCAGCAGCTTGTTACGCACTAGCTCCTACAATGAGCAGTTCTTC. It specifies CASSLLRTSSYNEQFF.

This chain connects TRBV4-3 to TRBJ2-2, with 9 bases that match TRBD2. This CDR3 spans 19 amino acids. With V trimmed by 0 bases and J by 4 bases, 12 bases remained unmatched. The germline gives CDR1 LGHNA, CDR2 YSLEER. The CDR3, as DNA: TGCGCCAGCAGCCAAGAGACAATAGCGGGAGAGCTATTCACCGGGGAGCTGTTTTTT. Its translation is CASSQETIAGELFTGELFF.

This chain joins TRBV24-1 and TRBJ1-1; 8 bases are a match to TRBD1. From germline, CDR1 is KGHDR and CDR2 SFDVKD. With 3 bases clipped from V and 1 base from J, the junction kept 6 bases outside the gene matches. The CDR3 totals 16 residues. The CDR3 bases are TGTGCCACCAGTGATACGAGACAGGGGCAGAACACTGAAGCTTTCTTT. It translates to CATSDTRQGQNTEAFF.

The chain employs TRBV27 and TRBJ2-7, with a possible D match to TRBD1 (6 bases). CDR1 and CDR2 (germline): MNHEY, SMNVEV (reference sequence). The CDR3 has 16 residues. Trimming took off 0 bases at V and 1 base at J, with 13 bases between the two ends. The CDR3 DNA is TGTGCCAGCAGTTTATCGTTTGGGGGCACGTCCTACGAGCAGTACTTC. This encodes CASSLSFGGTSYEQYF.

The chain uses TRBV5-1 and TRBJ2-1; tentative D call: TRBD2 (6 bases). Germline CDR1 SGHRS, CDR2 YFSETQ. The CDR3 sequence is 13 residues long. V lost 1 base and J lost 6, with 8 bases in between. CDR3: CASSLQGGNEQFF. The CDR3, as DNA: TGCGCCAGCAGCTTGCAGGGAGGCAATGAGCAGTTCTTC. Looking up the rest from reference TRBV5-1 and TRBJ2-1 gives the full variable domain: KAGVTQTPRYLIKTRGQQVTLSCSPISGHRSVSWYQQTPGQGLQFLFEYFSETQRNKGNFPGRFSGRQFSNSRSEMNVSTLELGDSALYLCASSLQGGNEQFFGPGTRLTVL.

The chain couples TRBV5-4 to TRBJ2-7, with 8 nucleotides matching TRBD1. V lost 4 bases to trimming and J lost 0 bases; unmatched junction nucleotides: 6. Germline assignment: CDR1 SGHNT and CDR2 YYREEE (reference sequence). The CDR3 totals 15 residues. The CDR3 nucleotides are TGTGCCAGCAGCCCCCGACAGGGGACCTCCTACGAGCAGTACTTC. Protein product: CASSPRQGTSYEQYF.

CDR3 region: CASSLDQIYGYTF. Written as DNA, the CDR3 is TGTGCCAGCAGCTTGGATCAAATTTATGGCTACACCTTC. V and J are TRBV5-4 and TRBJ1-2; no clear D gene. With 0 bases removed from V and 5 bases from J, the gap between germline ends came to 8 bases. The CDR3 length is 13 residues. Germline loops: CDR1 SGHNT, CDR2 YYREEE (reference sequence).

This chain connects TRBV14 to TRBJ1-1; D gene ambiguous. The germline V gene has CDR1 SGHDN and CDR2 FVKESK. CDR3 size: 14 residues. The germline V and J ends were trimmed by 5 bases and 5 bases, with 15 bases remaining between them. CDR3 coding DNA: TGTGCCAGCAGCGTTAGAGGTAGATGGACTGAAGCTTTCTTT. This gives the protein CASSVRGRWTEAFF.

This clone appeared a single time. V is TRBV5-1 and J is TRBJ2-7; the match to TRBD1 covers 10 bases. The trim removed 0 bases at V and 3 bases at J, leaving 3 bases unmatched. The CDR3 runs to 15 residues. Germline V gene sequence: CDR1 SGHRS, CDR2 YFSETQ. The DNA for the CDR3 is TGCGCCAGCAGCTTGGCCGGGACAGGGGACTACGAGCAGTACTTC. This encodes CASSLAGTGDYEQYF.

This clone was recorded once. This chain uses TRBV7-8 with TRBJ1-1; 10 nucleotides agree with TRBD1. This CDR3 region has 13 residues. Germline lookup yields CDR1 SGHVS and CDR2 FQNEAQ. V shed 5 bases and J 5 bases; nucleotides not matched to a gene: 2. CDR3 sequence (DNA): TGTGCCAGCAGCGGACAGGGGGTGACTGAAGCTTTCTTT. It specifies CASSGQGVTEAFF.

This chain connects TRBV6-2 or TRBV6-3 to TRBJ1-2; TRBD1 matches at 7 bases. Germline V gene sequence: CDR1 MNHEY, CDR2 SVGEGT. The V and J ends lost 2 bases and 8 bases, in that order; junction bases with no gene match: 5. There are 13 residues in the CDR3. CDR3 nucleotide sequence: TGTGCCAGCAGTTACGACAGGGCCAAAGGCTACACCTTC. Translating it yields CASSYDRAKGYTF.

CDR3 region: CASSLEGIGNSPLHF. CDR3 bases: TGCGCCAGCAGCTTGGAGGGGATTGGGAATTCACCCCTCCACTTT. The chain joins TRBV5-1 to TRBJ1-6; D perhaps matches TRBD1 (5 bases). CDR1 and CDR2 (germline): SGHRS, YFSETQ. The ends were cut back, 0 bases at V and 7 bases at J, with 11 bases in the middle. This CDR3 has 15 residues.

The rearrangement links TRBV7-3 to TRBJ2-1, with 8 bases matching TRBD1. V was clipped by 5 bases and J by 5 bases; unmatched bases: 8. The CDR3 loop spans 15 amino acids. Germline V gene sequence: CDR1 SGHTA, CDR2 FQGTGA. The CDR3 sequence is CASSPWGQDNNEQFF. The CDR3, as DNA: TGTGCCAGCAGCCCCTGGGGACAGGATAACAATGAGCAGTTCTTC.

The gene calls are TRBV11-3 and TRBJ2-4; tentatively, D is TRBD2 (5 bases). V lost 6 bases and J lost 1, with 10 bases in between. The CDR3 consists of 14 residues. CDR1 and CDR2 from the germline V gene are SGHNT and YENEEA. CDR3 sequence (DNA): TGTGCCAGCAGTCCGGCGGGTGCCAAAAACATTCAGTACTTC. It encodes CASSPAGAKNIQYF.